This T cell receptor beta chain was obtained from a study of blood T cell repertoires in COVID-19. Study as a whole: The cDNA or gDNA used as material had been derived from T cells, B-cell-depleted T cells, or PBMCs.

Assay used: immunoSEQ multiplex PCR; TCRdb lists only in-frame clones, some missing. This table holds about 270,000 clones, roughly four fifths found once. This clonotype was obtained from a woman between 50 and 59 years old who had recovered from COVID-19. Material for sequencing was peripheral blood.

CDR3 nucleotide sequence: TGTGCCAGCAGCCCCCAGGGGGTGAGTGATGAAAAACTGTTTTTT. Residues: CASSPQGVSDEKLFF. The V and J genes are TRBV5-4 and TRBJ1-4; the match to TRBD1 covers 7 bases. CDR3 length equals 15 residues. Trimming took 4 bases from V and 6 from J; bases not matched to a gene: 9. The V gene's germline CDR1 is SGHNT and CDR2 YYREEE (reference sequence).